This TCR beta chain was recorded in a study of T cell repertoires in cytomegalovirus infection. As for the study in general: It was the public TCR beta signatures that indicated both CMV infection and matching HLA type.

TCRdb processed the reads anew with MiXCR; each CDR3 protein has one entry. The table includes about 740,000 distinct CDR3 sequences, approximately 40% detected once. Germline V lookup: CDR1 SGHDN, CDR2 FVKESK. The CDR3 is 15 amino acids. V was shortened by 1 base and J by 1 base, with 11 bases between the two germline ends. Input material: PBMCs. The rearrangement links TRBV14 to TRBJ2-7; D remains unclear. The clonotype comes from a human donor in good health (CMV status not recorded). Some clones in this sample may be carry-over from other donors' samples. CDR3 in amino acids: CASSQGRRGSYEQYF. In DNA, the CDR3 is TGTGCCAGCAGCCAAGGTCGTCGCGGATCCTACGAGCAGTACTTC.